This T cell receptor beta chain was sequenced for a study of cytotoxic CD8 clonotypes in ibrutinib-treated CLL. Repertoires were generated with immunoSEQ multiplex PCR, while TCRdb's copy carries only in-frame clones and drops some. In the table there are 150,000 or so clones, 80% to 90% of which are singletons. Germline CDR1 MNHEY, CDR2 SVGAGI. Trimming shortened V by 6 bases and J by 2 bases, and 10 bases separated the two germline ends. CDR3 length equals 14 residues. The sequence was collected from a human donor with chronic lymphocytic leukemia. The specimen comprised PBMCs, sampled after 24 months of ibrutinib treatment. The rearrangement uses TRBV6-5 and TRBJ2-2, with D unclear. Here the CDR3 reads CASSAQRNTGELFF. CDR3 bases: TGTGCCAGCAGCGCCCAGAGAAACACCGGGGAGCTGTTTTTT.